These T cell receptor beta chains were read from a single sample in a study of cytomegalovirus exposure and HLA in healthy donors. Repertoires were generated with immunoSEQ multiplex PCR, while TCRdb's copy carries only in-frame clones and drops some. The sample yields some 160,000 clones, about 75% seen once. Sequencing was performed on PBMCs. The receptors stem from a man aged 60 to 69 in good health and CMV-seronegative. Both conserved end residues are part of each CDR3. Fields, in order: D gene, V gene, J gene, clone size, CDR3 DNA, CDR3 protein. The D gene is left open where the match is weak. Expanded clones are given a class, and other clones once, few, many or no size at all.

TRBD1	TRBV7-2	TRBJ1-2	-	TGTGCCAGCAGCCCCCGGACAGGTTCCTATGGCTACACCTTC	CASSPRTGSYGYTF
-	TRBV21-1	TRBJ1-5	-	TGTGCCAGACGGGGACAGGGGGTTTATCAGCCCCAGCATTTT	CARRGQGVYQPQHF
TRBD2	TRBV11-3	TRBJ2-7	-	TGTGCCAGCAGCTTAGGTACTAGCGGAGCCTACGAGCAGTACTTC	CASSLGTSGAYEQYF
-	TRBV28	TRBJ2-7	-	TGTGCCAGCAGAGATGGGGGAGGGGGCTACGAGCAGTACTTC	CASRDGGGGYEQYF
TRBD1	TRBV9	TRBJ2-1	-	TGTGCCAGCAGCCCTTGGGGACAGGGATTCTACAATGAGCAGTTCTTC	CASSPWGQGFYNEQFF
-	TRBV27	TRBJ1-2	-	TGTGCCAGCAGTTTAAGGGGACGGAGGGGTAACTATGGCTACACCTTC	CASSLRGRRGNYGYTF
-	TRBV6-5	TRBJ1-5	-	TGTGCCATCAAAAGGGGGTGGGCCCCCAATCAGCCCCAGCATTTT	CAIKRGWAPNQPQHF
-	TRBV27	TRBJ2-3	once	TGTGCCAGCATCTCCACAGATACGCAGTATTTT	CASISTDTQYF
-	TRBV21-1	TRBJ2-7	-	TGTGCCAGCAGCAAAGTTGGAGGGGAGGAACCCAACTCCTACGAGCAGTACTTC	CASSKVGGEEPNSYEQYF
TRBD2	TRBV28	TRBJ2-7	-	TGTGCCAGCAGCGTCGGGGGGGGTTACTACGAGCAGTACTTC	CASSVGGGYYEQYF
TRBD1	TRBV6-5	TRBJ1-2	few	TGTGCCAGCAGTAGGACAGGGGATGGCTACACCTTC	CASSRTGDGYTF
-	TRBV7-3	TRBJ2-1	-	TGTGCCAGCAGCTTAAACAGGGCCAATGAGCAGTTCTTC	CASSLNRANEQFF
-	TRBV4-2	TRBJ1-1	-	TGTGCCAGCAGCCACCCCGCGGGGGTGAACACTGAAGCTTTCTTT	CASSHPAGVNTEAFF
-	TRBV9	TRBJ2-2	few	TGTGCCAGCAGCGTAGAGGCCTATCGGGCCGGGGAGCTGTTTTTT	CASSVEAYRAGELFF
-	TRBV6-1	TRBJ2-5	-	TGTGCCAGCAGTGAAAATATGGGACTCGGACGAGAGACCCAGTACTTC	CASSENMGLGRETQYF
TRBD2	TRBV6-6	TRBJ2-7	-	TGTGCCAGCCGAAGTACCGGGACTAACGAGCAGTACTTC	CASRSTGTNEQYF
-	TRBV19	TRBJ2-5	-	TGTGCCAGTAGTATAGAGGGGGCGACCCAGTACTTC	CASSIEGATQYF
TRBD1	TRBV5-4	TRBJ2-2	-	TGTGCCAGCAGCCGTTCGACAGGGGGACCTGACACCGGGGAGCTGTTTTTT	CASSRSTGGPDTGELFF
TRBD1	TRBV18	TRBJ2-3	few	TGTGCCAGCTCCCGGGGACAGGGGAGCAGGAGCACAGATACGCAGTATTTT	CASSRGQGSRSTDTQYF
-	TRBV30	TRBJ1-2	-	TGTGCCTGGAGGCTTAGAGATACAGGTGGCTACACCTTC	CAWRLRDTGGYTF
-	TRBV7-2	TRBJ1-2	-	TGTGCCAGCAGCTTAATAATTGGGGGGGATGGTGGCTACACCTTC	CASSLIIGGDGGYTF
-	TRBV9	TRBJ2-3	-	TGTGCCAGCAGCGTAGACGGGGATCCTAGCACAGATACGCAGTATTTT	CASSVDGDPSTDTQYF
-	TRBV9	TRBJ2-3	-	TGTGCCAGCAGCGTAGGATGGGGCGCAGATACGCAGTATTTT	CASSVGWGADTQYF
TRBD2	TRBV6-1	TRBJ2-7	-	TGTGCCAGCAGTGATGGCGGGGGGAGCTCCTACGAGCAGTACTTC	CASSDGGGSSYEQYF
-	TRBV28	TRBJ1-4	once	TGTGCCAGCAGTTTGGCACCGCGGGGTGAAAAACTGTTTTTT	CASSLAPRGEKLFF
-	TRBV6-5	TRBJ1-5	few	TGTGCCAGCAGTTACTCCCGACGGGGCAATCAGCCCCAGCATTTT	CASSYSRRGNQPQHF
-	TRBV7-2	TRBJ2-7	-	TGTGCCAGCAGCTTGGGAGTTCCTTTCGGTCAGTACTTC	CASSLGVPFGQYF
TRBD1	TRBV28	TRBJ2-3	few	TGTGCCAGCAGCGGTACGGGACAGCAGACAGATACGCAGTATTTT	CASSGTGQQTDTQYF
-	TRBV28	TRBJ1-5	-	TGTGCCAGCAGTTTAATACCGACTAATCAGCCCCAGCATTTT	CASSLIPTNQPQHF
TRBD1	TRBV19	TRBJ1-1	few	TGTGCCAGTAGTATAGGCTGGACAGGGGGCCGAAGCACTGAAGCTTTCTTT	CASSIGWTGGRSTEAFF